A selection of T cell receptor beta chains follows, all from one sample in a study of cytomegalovirus exposure and HLA in healthy donors. TCRdb keeps only in-frame clones here, not all; method: immunoSEQ multiplex PCR. This sample has tens of thousands of clones; 67% occur once, and the top ten carry 2.1%. The sequenced sample consisted of PBMCs. Every receptor here comes from a man aged 30-40 years in good health and CMV-seronegative. CDR3s include the opening cysteine and the closing phenylalanine or tryptophan. The D gene is left open where the match is weak. Expanded clones get a size class; other rows say once, few or many, or leave the size out.

>NA|few|TRBV9|TRBJ1-3
TGTGCCAGCAGCGTAGAAGTAATTAGGGGGGGGCGCCCCTCTGGAAACACCATATATTTT
CASSVEVIRGGRPSGNTIYF
>NA|NA|TRBV28|TRBJ2-5
TGTGCCAGCAGCCCGGGACGGCGGGGATGGACCCAGTACTTC
CASSPGRRGWTQYF
>NA|once|TRBV18|TRBJ1-1
TGTGCCAGCTCAATACGGGACATCGATATGAACACTGAAGCTTTCTTT
CASSIRDIDMNTEAFF
>NA|NA|TRBV4-1|TRBJ2-7
TGCGCCAGCAGCCAAGAGTCTGGACTCCTCGCCTACGAGCAGTACTTC
CASSQESGLLAYEQYF
>NA|NA|TRBV12-5|TRBJ2-2
TGTGCTAGTGGTTTAGGGGGGGCCGGATTCACCGGGGAGCTGTTTTTT
CASGLGGAGFTGELFF
>TRBD1|NA|TRBV4-2|TRBJ2-6
TGTGCCAGCAGCCCCTGGGGGCCACCGGGACAGGGGGCTTCTGGGGCCAACGTCCTGACTTTC
CASSPWGPPGQGASGANVLTF
>TRBD1|few|TRBV28|TRBJ2-7
TGTGCCAGCAGCCGCCGCCCAAGTGACAGGGACTACGAGCAGTACTTC
CASSRRPSDRDYEQYF
>TRBD1|NA|TRBV5-1|TRBJ2-3
TGCGCCAGTAGATCGACAGGGGTTAGCACAGATACGCAGTATTTT
CASRSTGVSTDTQYF
>TRBD1|NA|TRBV28|TRBJ1-5
TGTGCCAGCAGATCCAGACCGGGACAGGGGGCTCAGCCCCAGCATTTT
CASRSRPGQGAQPQHF
>NA|NA|TRBV27|TRBJ2-7
TGTGCCAGCAGGAAAGGGGGCTACGAGCAGTACTTC
CASRKGGYEQYF
>TRBD2|NA|TRBV18|TRBJ2-5
TGTGCCAGCTCACCCCCGAGTAGTTCTTTAGCGGGAGCGGAGACCCAGTACTTC
CASSPPSSSLAGAETQYF
>NA|NA|TRBV2|TRBJ1-1
TGTGCCAGCGGGGAAGCACCGTTCAGGTCGACTGAAGCTTTCTTT
CASGEAPFRSTEAFF
>TRBD1|NA|TRBV7-8|TRBJ2-5
TGTGCCAGCAGGCAGTCAGGGGGCGGATTAGGGACCCAGTACTTC
CASRQSGGGLGTQYF
>TRBD1|NA|TRBV18|TRBJ1-1
TGTGCCAGCTCACCACAGCAGGGGGCTGAAGCTTTCTTT
CASSPQQGAEAFF
>TRBD1|NA|TRBV7-2|TRBJ1-3
TGTGCCAGCAGTTCCCACAGGGGCAACCCTGGAAACACCATATATTTT
CASSSHRGNPGNTIYF
>TRBD1|NA|TRBV6-5|TRBJ1-2
TGTGCCAGCAGTTATCCAGGGGGCTATGGCTACACCTTC
CASSYPGGYGYTF
>TRBD1|few|TRBV19|TRBJ2-7
TGTGCCAGTAGTATTAGAGTAACGGGACAGGGGATCTCCTACGAGCAGTACTTC
CASSIRVTGQGISYEQYF
>NA|NA|TRBV5-6|TRBJ2-3
TGTGCCAGCAGCTTTTTTCAGGGGTATGACACAGATACGCAGTATTTT
CASSFFQGYDTDTQYF